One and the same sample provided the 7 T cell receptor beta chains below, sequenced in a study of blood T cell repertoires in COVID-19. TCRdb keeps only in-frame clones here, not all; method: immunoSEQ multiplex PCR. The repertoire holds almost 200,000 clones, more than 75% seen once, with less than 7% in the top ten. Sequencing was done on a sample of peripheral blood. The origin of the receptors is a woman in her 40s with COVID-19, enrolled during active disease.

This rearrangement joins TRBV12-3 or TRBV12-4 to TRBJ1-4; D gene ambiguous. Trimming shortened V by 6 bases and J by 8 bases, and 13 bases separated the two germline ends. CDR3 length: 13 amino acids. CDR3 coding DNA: TGTGCCAGCAGGCGCGGGCGGGTGGAAAAACTGTTTTTT. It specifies CASRRGRVEKLFF.

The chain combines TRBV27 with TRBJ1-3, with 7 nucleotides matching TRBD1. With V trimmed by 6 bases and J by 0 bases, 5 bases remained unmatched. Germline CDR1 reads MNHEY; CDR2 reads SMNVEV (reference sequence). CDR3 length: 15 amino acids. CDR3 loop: CASSVQGFSGNTIYF. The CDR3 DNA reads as TGTGCCAGCAGCGTACAGGGGTTCTCTGGAAACACCATATATTTT.

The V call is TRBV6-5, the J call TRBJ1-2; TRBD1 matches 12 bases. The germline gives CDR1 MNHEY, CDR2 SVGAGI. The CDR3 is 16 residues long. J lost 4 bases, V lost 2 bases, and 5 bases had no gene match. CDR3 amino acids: CASSYGTGGGFYGYTF. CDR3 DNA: TGTGCCAGCAGTTACGGGACAGGGGGCGGATTCTATGGCTACACCTTC.

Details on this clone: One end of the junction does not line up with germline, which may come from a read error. The CDR3 coding sequence is TGTGCCAGCAGCCAAGTGACTAGCGCTGGGTGGCATTTT. Its protein is CASSQVTSAGWHF. The rearrangement joins TRBV3-1 (or the pseudogene TRBV3-2) to TRBJ2-3, with TRBD2 matching over 8 bases. The length of the CDR3 is 13 residues. The germline gives CDR1 LGHDT, CDR2 YNNKEL (reference sequence).

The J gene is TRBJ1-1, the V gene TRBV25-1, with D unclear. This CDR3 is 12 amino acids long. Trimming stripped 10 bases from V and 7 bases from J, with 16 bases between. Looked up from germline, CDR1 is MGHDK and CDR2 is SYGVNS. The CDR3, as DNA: TGTGCCACCACTTTCCCGCGCGTTGAAGCTTTCTTT. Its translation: CATTFPRVEAFF.

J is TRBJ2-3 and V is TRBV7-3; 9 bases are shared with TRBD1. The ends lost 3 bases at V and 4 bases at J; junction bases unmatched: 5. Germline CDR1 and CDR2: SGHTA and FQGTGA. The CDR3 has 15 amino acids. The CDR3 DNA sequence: TGTGCCAGCAGCTTGGGGACAGGGAAGGCAGATACGCAGTATTTT. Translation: CASSLGTGKADTQYF. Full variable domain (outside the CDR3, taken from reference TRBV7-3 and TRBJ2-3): GAGVSQTPSNKVTEKGKYVELRCDPISGHTALYWYRQSLGQGPEFLIYFQGTGAADDSGLPNDRFFAVRPEGSVSTLKIQRTERGDSAVYLCASSLGTGKADTQYFGPGTRLTVL.

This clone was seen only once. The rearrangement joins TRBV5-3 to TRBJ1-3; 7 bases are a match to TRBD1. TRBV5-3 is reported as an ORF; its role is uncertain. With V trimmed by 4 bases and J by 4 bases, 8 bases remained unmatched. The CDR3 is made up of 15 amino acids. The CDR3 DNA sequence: TGTGCCAGAAGCACAACCGGGACAGCCGGAAACACCATATATTTT. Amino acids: CARSTTGTAGNTIYF.